One sample yielded the 6 T cell receptor beta chains listed below, sequenced in a study of blood T cell repertoires in COVID-19. Data came from immunoSEQ multiplex PCR; TCRdb stores just in-frame clones and leaves some out. The sample has roughly 67,000 clones; 85% are singletons. The sequenced sample consisted of peripheral blood. All receptors derive from a man aged 45 to 65 with acute or convalescent COVID-19.

This chain uses TRBV5-1 with TRBJ2-1, with 8 bases that match TRBD1. The CDR3 is made up of 15 amino acids. The trim removed 4 bases at V and 2 bases at J, leaving 5 bases unmatched. The V gene's germline CDR1 is SGHRS and CDR2 YFSETQ. CDR3 nucleotide sequence: TGCGCCAGCAGCACGGACAGGGCCGCCTACAATGAGCAGTTCTTC. This codes for CASSTDRAAYNEQFF.

This clone was found once. The chain employs TRBV3-1 (or the pseudogene TRBV3-2) and TRBJ2-7; D ambiguous. The CDR3 is 14 residues long. CDR1 LGHDT and CDR2 YNNKEL come from the germline V gene (reference sequence). Trimming took 0 bases from V and 2 from J, leaving 8 bases between them. As DNA, the CDR3 is TGTGCCAGCAGCCAAGACATTACTGCCTACGAGCAGTACGTC. This codes for CASSQDITAYEQYV.

This chain joins TRBV9 and TRBJ2-3, with TRBD1 as a possible D gene (6 bases). Germline assignment: CDR1 SGDLS and CDR2 YYNGEE. V was trimmed by 3 bases and J by 3 bases, leaving 14 bases between them. The CDR3 runs to 15 residues. The CDR3 DNA sequence: TGTGCCAGCAGCGGAACGGGACAAATGACAGATACGCAGTATTTT. As protein: CASSGTGQMTDTQYF.

The rearrangement links TRBV5-1 to TRBJ1-3; D unclear. The CDR3 totals 14 residues. Between the trimmed V and J ends, which lost 0 bases and 1 base, there was a span of 5 bases. Germline CDR1 is SGHRS and CDR2 is YFSETQ. CDR3 protein: CASSLAGSGNTIYF. CDR3 sequence (DNA): TGCGCCAGCAGCTTGGCCGGTTCTGGAAACACCATATATTTT. The whole variable domain, filled in from reference TRBV5-1 and TRBJ1-3, reads KAGVTQTPRYLIKTRGQQVTLSCSPISGHRSVSWYQQTPGQGLQFLFEYFSETQRNKGNFPGRFSGRQFSNSRSEMNVSTLELGDSALYLCASSLAGSGNTIYFGEGSWLTVV.

This rearrangement joins TRBV6-5 to TRBJ2-7; TRBD1 is a possible D gene (6 bases). Between the trimmed V and J ends, which lost 4 bases and 3 bases, there was a span of 13 bases. Germline V gene sequence: CDR1 MNHEY, CDR2 SVGAGI. The CDR3 has 14 amino acids. The CDR3 region is CASSSKAGDYEQYV. CDR3 nucleotides: TGTGCCAGCAGTTCCAAGGCAGGGGACTACGAGCAGTACGTC.

This clone was counted a few times. The CDR3 sequence: CATSRDPRGPGNTIYF. The CDR3 DNA follows: TGTGCCACCAGCAGAGATCCTAGGGGGCCCGGAAACACCATATATTTT. V gene TRBV15 combines with J gene TRBJ1-3; 7 bases align to TRBD1. Germline assignment: CDR1 LNHNV and CDR2 YYDKDF (reference sequence). The junction had 6 bases not matched to a gene; V was cut back by 0 bases and J by 4 bases. The CDR3 contains 16 residues.